The 29 T cell receptor beta chains given below trace back to one sample, sequenced in a study of blood T cells in healthy people across ages. The authors ran a second PCR of about 6 to 11 cycles using a sample-barcoded 5' primer and a J-beta primer mix. MiXCR was run by TCRdb on the 5' RACE reads, yielding one entry per CDR3 protein. The table shows 800,000 to 950,000 distinct CDR3 sequences, with 36% occurring only once. Sequencing used blood. These receptors came from a man aged 18 to 30 in good health.

The chain combines TRBV7-2 with TRBJ1-2, with TRBD1 matching over 7 bases. After removal of 2 bases from V and 8 bases from J, the junction contained 11 bases not matched to a gene. CDR3 size: 15 residues. Germline V lookup: CDR1 SGHTA, CDR2 FQGNSA. The CDR3 here is CASSLSRQGLRGYTF. DNA for the CDR3: TGTGCCAGCAGCTTAAGCCGACAGGGCTTGAGGGGCTACACCTTC.

Details on this clonotype: One end of the junction does not line up with germline, which may come from a read error. This rearrangement joins TRBV4-1 to TRBJ2-1; 8 bases match TRBD1. Germline V lookup: CDR1 MGHRA, CDR2 YSYEKL. The CDR3 consists of 15 residues. DNA for the CDR3: TGCGCCGGCAGCCCGACGACAGGGGATAACAATGAGCAGTTCTTC. Amino acid sequence: CAGSPTTGDNNEQFF.

The chain is built from TRBV2 and TRBJ2-1; D is possibly TRBD2 (7 bases). V was shortened by 6 bases and J by 1 base, with 10 bases between the two germline ends. Germline V gene sequence: CDR1 SNHLY, CDR2 FYNNEI. The CDR3 is 14 residues long. The CDR3 bases are TGTGCCAGCAGAAAGGGGGGGTCCTACAATGAGCAGTTCTTC. Protein product: CASRKGGSYNEQFF.

In DNA form, the CDR3 reads TGCGCCAGCAGCTCTGGGGGTAGTCAGACCCAGTACTTC. This sequence encodes CASSSGGSQTQYF. The chain links TRBV5-1 to TRBJ2-7, with D perhaps being TRBD1 or TRBD2 (5 bases each). The J call could be wrong; TRBJ2-5 is a better fit for the DNA end. The CDR3 has 13 residues. The V gene's germline CDR1 is SGHRS and CDR2 YFSETQ.

The chain employs TRBV10-3 and TRBJ2-5; 10 bases are a match to TRBD1. This CDR3 contains 14 residues. J gave up 14 bases and V 6 bases, and 15 bases lay outside the gene matches. CDR1 ENHRY and CDR2 SYGVKD come from the germline V gene. The chain's CDR3 is CAIRGQGDYNEQYF. CDR3 bases: TGTGCCATCAGAGGACAGGGGGACTACAATGAGCAATACTTC.

This clonotype turned up a few times. V gene TRBV7-8 combines with J gene TRBJ2-2, with no clear D. This CDR3 is built from 15 residues. Trimming removed 5 bases at V and 0 bases at J, with 10 bases between. The V gene's germline CDR1 is SGHVS and CDR2 FQNEAQ. CDR3 DNA sequence: TGTGCCAGCAGCCGCGCGGCAGCGAACACCGGGGAGCTGTTTTTT. Its protein product is CASSRAAANTGELFF.

The chain recombines TRBV10-3 with TRBJ1-4; 8 nucleotides agree with TRBD1. With 6 bases clipped from V and 8 bases from J, the junction kept 8 bases outside the gene matches. The CDR3 sequence is 14 residues long. CDR1 is ENHRY, CDR2 SYGVKD, per germline. The CDR3: CAIRGTGNGEKLFF. DNA for the CDR3: TGTGCCATCAGGGGGACAGGCAATGGGGAAAAACTGTTTTTT.

In its sample, this clonotype was seen a few times. The V gene is TRBV6-6, the J gene TRBJ1-1; 9 positions agree with TRBD1. In germline, CDR1 is MNHNY, CDR2 SVGAGI (reference sequence). V trimming: 8 bases; J trimming: 1 base; junction bases outside the gene matches: 5. CDR3 length: 14 residues. CDR3 region: CASHRDRENTEAFF. The CDR3 nucleotides read TGTGCCAGCCATAGGGACAGGGAGAACACTGAAGCTTTCTTT.

This clonotype has ten or more counts. The chain links TRBV27 to TRBJ1-2, with D possibly matching TRBD1 (5 bases). Germline CDR1 MNHEY, CDR2 SMNVEV (reference sequence). Trimming took 0 bases from V and 6 from J, leaving 17 bases between them. The CDR3 is 16 amino acids. The CDR3 sequence is CASSLSTHGGGDGYTF. The CDR3 DNA reads TGTGCCAGCAGTTTATCGACACACGGCGGAGGGGATGGCTACACCTTC.

Concerning this clonotype: A much bigger clone sits one base away, suggesting this may be a read error. The rearrangement uses TRBV9 and TRBJ2-5; D remains unclear. V lost 1 base and J 11 bases, leaving 18 bases between the germline ends. Germline lookup yields CDR1 SGDLS and CDR2 YYNGEE. CDR3 length equals 14 residues. The CDR3 nucleotides are TGTGCCAGCAGCGTAACTGGTTCCTACAATGAGCAGTACTTC. This codes for CASSVTGSYNEQYF.

This chain connects TRBV7-6 to TRBJ1-1, with D perhaps matching TRBD1 (6 bases). With 1 base removed from V and 5 bases from J, the gap between germline ends came to 11 bases. The CDR3 runs to 14 residues. The germline gives CDR1 SGHVS, CDR2 FNYEAQ. CDR3 sequence reads: CASSLEGVITEAFF. CDR3 nucleotides: TGTGCCAGCAGCTTAGAGGGGGTGATAACTGAAGCTTTCTTT.

This clonotype was observed many times. The chain has TRBV20-1 and TRBJ1-6; no definite D call. The CDR3 spans 15 residues. Trimming pared 1 base from V and 3 bases from J, leaving 10 bases between. Per the germline V gene, CDR1 is DFQATT and CDR2 is SNEGSKA (reference sequence). The DNA of the CDR3 is TGCAGTGCTAGAGCCATAACCCTCTATAATTCACCCCTCCACTTT. This codes for CSARAITLYNSPLHF.

As concerns this clonotype: A much larger clone sits a single nucleotide away, making a read error possible. This sequence joins TRBV5-1 and TRBJ2-1; D is unclear. Germline assignment: CDR1 SGHRS and CDR2 YFSETQ. Trimming cost V 0 bases and J 1 base, with 11 bases left between them. The length of the CDR3 is 16 residues. The chain's CDR3 is CASSLDAEGSYNEQFF. DNA of the CDR3: TGCGCCAGCAGCTTGGATGCCGAAGGGTCCTACAATGAGCAGTTCTTC.

The chain is built from TRBV5-1 and TRBJ1-5; D is unclear. The ends were cut back, 4 bases at V and 9 bases at J, with 14 bases in the middle. Germline V lookup: CDR1 SGHRS, CDR2 YFSETQ. The CDR3 has 13 amino acids. CDR3 sequence (DNA): TGCGCCAGCAGCGGAGACCCTGAGGGGCCCCAGCATTTT. Its translation is CASSGDPEGPQHF.

In DNA form, the CDR3 reads TGTGCCAGCAGCTTCCGGGACAGGGCTCGAAAACTGTTTTTT. It is translated as CASSFRDRARKLFF. This chain links TRBV13 with TRBJ1-4; 9 bases fit TRBD1. This CDR3 has 14 amino acids. V was pared by 3 bases and J by 10 bases, with 6 bases of the junction left unmatched. The germline CDR1 and CDR2 sequences are PRHDT and FYEKMQ (reference sequence).

This clonotype was detected ten times or more. V and J are TRBV6-6 and TRBJ2-5; D is possibly TRBD2 (5 bases). This CDR3 spans 13 amino acids. V was cut by 6 bases and J by 3 bases, with 11 bases left in between. Germline loops: CDR1 MNHNY, CDR2 SVGAGI (reference sequence). In DNA form, the CDR3 reads TGTGCCAGCAGGCCCACGGAGGAAGAGACCCAGTACTTC. It translates to CASRPTEEETQYF.

The V gene is TRBV6-6, the J gene TRBJ1-1; D perhaps matches TRBD1 (6 bases). The CDR3 sequence is 16 residues long. V lost 8 bases and J lost 6, with 25 bases in between. CDR1 MNHNY and CDR2 SVGAGI come from the germline V gene (reference sequence). CDR3 coding DNA: TGTGCCAGCTCAAGGGGCGAAACAGGGAGTTTTGCTGAAGCTTTCTTT. This translates into CASSRGETGSFAEAFF.

This clonotype was counted a few times. The chain combines TRBV13 with TRBJ1-1; D is perhaps TRBD1 (5 bases). The CDR3 loop spans 14 amino acids. Germline values: CDR1 PRHDT, CDR2 FYEKMQ (reference sequence). The germline V and J ends were trimmed by 6 bases and 4 bases, with 15 bases remaining between them. This CDR3 reads CASSRGGVGTEAFF. As DNA, the CDR3 is TGTGCCAGCAGTCGCGGAGGGGTAGGCACTGAAGCTTTCTTT.

Of note for this clonotype: A much more abundant neighbour one base away suggests this may be a read error. CDR3 sequence (DNA): TGTGCCAGCAGCCCGGGGGCCAGGAGGGTTAGCACAGATACGCAGTATTTT. Translating it yields CASSPGARRVSTDTQYF. The chain carries TRBV12-3 or TRBV12-4 and TRBJ2-3; tentatively, D is TRBD1 or TRBD2 (6 bases each). The CDR3 is 17 residues long. V lost 6 bases and J 0 bases, leaving 19 bases between the germline ends.

This clonotype was seen a few times. The V call is TRBV7-2, the J call TRBJ1-2, with D perhaps TRBD1 (6 bases). Germline V gives CDR1 SGHTA, CDR2 FQGNSA. This CDR3 has 14 amino acids. V lost 4 bases, J lost 2 bases, and 11 bases lay in between. The chain's CDR3 is CASSSDSNNYGYTF. CDR3 sequence (DNA): TGTGCCAGCAGCTCGGACAGCAACAACTATGGCTACACCTTC.

This chain joins TRBV12-3 or TRBV12-4 and TRBJ2-7, with 10 bases that match TRBD1. The J call may be wrong; the DNA end is better matched by TRBJ2-4. The CDR3 length is 16 residues. The CDR3 bases are TGTGCCAGCAGTGAAAGACAGGGGGCGGCCAAAAACATTCAGTACTTC. Translated, it gives CASSERQGAAKNIQYF.

This clonotype was recorded once. V is TRBV28 and J is TRBJ1-5; maybe TRBD1 (6 bases). V lost 7 bases to trimming and J lost 7 bases, with 17 bases between them. Looked up from germline, CDR1 is MDHEN and CDR2 is SYDVKM. This CDR3 comprises 14 residues. The CDR3: CASTLEGGGQPQHF. The CDR3 nucleotides read TGTGCCAGCACTTTGGAGGGGGGCGGACAGCCCCAGCATTTT.

This clonotype was counted a few times. The gene calls are TRBV10-3 and TRBJ2-5; a possible D gene is TRBD2 (7 bases). The germline gives CDR1 ENHRY, CDR2 SYGVKD. CDR3 length: 17 residues. Trimming left V 0 bases short and J 11 bases short, with 25 bases between. The CDR3 loop is CAISESTGGARINEQYF. In DNA form, the CDR3 reads TGTGCCATCAGTGAGTCGACGGGGGGCGCAAGGATTAATGAGCAGTACTTC.

The sample holds a few counts of this clonotype. V usage is TRBV20-1 and J usage is TRBJ2-1; 8 bases match TRBD1. This CDR3 has 14 amino acids. Per the germline V gene, CDR1 is DFQATT and CDR2 is SNEGSKA (reference sequence). The J segment lost 7 bases and the V segment lost 3 bases, leaving 8 bases of the junction unmatched. CDR3 protein: CSARTGVELNEQFF. Here the CDR3 DNA reads TGCAGTGCTAGGACAGGGGTCGAGTTGAATGAGCAGTTCTTC.

The chain has TRBV20-1 and TRBJ2-3; 11 bases are a match to TRBD2. The ends lost 3 bases at V and 6 bases at J; junction bases unmatched: 8. The CDR3 is 15 residues long. CDR1 and CDR2 (germline): DFQATT, SNEGSKA (reference sequence). Written as DNA, the CDR3 is TGCAGTGCTAGTTCGACTAGCGGGGCGACGGATACGCAGTATTTT. Encoded protein: CSASSTSGATDTQYF.

The CDR3 coding sequence is TGTGCCAGCAGTTCTCGAGGACAGGGGGCGCGTGGCTACACCTTC. As protein: CASSSRGQGARGYTF. The chain is built from TRBV12-3 or TRBV12-4 and TRBJ1-2, with 11 bases fitting TRBD1. The CDR3 is made up of 15 amino acids. J lost 7 bases, V lost 4 bases, and 8 bases had no gene match.

This clonotype was counted a few times. This sequence joins TRBV20-1 and TRBJ1-6; 10 bases are a match to TRBD1. V gave up 1 base and J gave up 13 bases; unmatched junction bases: 7. Germline loops: CDR1 DFQATT, CDR2 SNEGSKA (reference sequence). The CDR3 loop spans 14 amino acids. Here the CDR3 DNA reads TGCAGTGCTAGAGGGGGACAGGGGAAGATGCCCCTCCACTTT. Translated, it gives CSARGGQGKMPLHF.

Of note for this clonotype: A single base separates this from a much larger clone, so it may be a read error. The CDR3 loop is CCARGTGVTGGYTF. The CDR3 DNA is TGCTGTGCTAGGGGGACAGGGGTTACAGGTGGCTACACCTTC. The chain employs TRBV20-1 and TRBJ1-2, with 10 bases aligning to TRBD1. The CDR3 runs to 14 residues. Germline-derived CDR1 and CDR2 are DFQATT and SNEGSKA (reference sequence).

V gene TRBV7-2 combines with J gene TRBJ2-5, with D hard to call. Trimming stripped 0 bases from V and 3 bases from J, with 8 bases between. The CDR3 has 14 amino acids. Looked up from germline, CDR1 is SGHTA and CDR2 is FQGNSA. The CDR3 sequence is CASSLASLEETQYF. As DNA, the CDR3 is TGTGCCAGCAGCTTAGCCTCCCTAGAAGAGACCCAGTACTTC.